These T cell receptor beta chains were read from a single sample in a study of T cell changes during pregnancy in multiple sclerosis. Clones were sequenced by immunoSEQ multiplex PCR, and TCRdb holds only the in-frame ones, with some missing. The table has approximately 40,000 clones, 89% seen once. Sequencing was performed on CD4+ T cells from peripheral blood mononuclear cells, taken in the first trimester of pregnancy. The receptors derive from a female donor with multiple sclerosis, enrolled in a pregnancy study. Each CDR3 is given without its conserved first and last residue.

J,V,CDR3
TRBJ2-3,TRBV6-5,ASSPLAGSLDTQY
TRBJ1-2,TRBV5-6,ASSSNSLGYGYT
TRBJ2-1,TRBV10-3,AISETPSGRASDEQF
TRBJ1-3,TRBV27,ASSSRKDSRGNHGNTIY
TRBJ2-6,TRBV5-1,ASSLLTYSGANVLT
TRBJ2-5,TRBV6-6,ASKWGLGRETQY
TRBJ1-2,TRBV28,ASSPWIRTGGDDGYT
TRBJ2-7,TRBV18,ASSPPTGYEQY
TRBJ2-7,TRBV5-1,ASSSDRDFPYEQY
TRBJ2-7,TRBV10-3,AISSGTGSYEQY
TRBJ2-1,TRBV19,ASRSTGAPGGEQF
TRBJ2-7,TRBV19,ASSIGLAGASYEQY
TRBJ1-1,TRBV7-9,ASSHPSGGMNTEAF
TRBJ1-3,TRBV30,AWSRDRAYSGNTIY
TRBJ2-2,TRBV2,ASSVVGGSNGELF
TRBJ2-2,TRBV10-3,AILTRTGELF
TRBJ1-5,TRBV19,ASSIMGGGGNQPQH
TRBJ2-5,TRBV10-3,AISAQRRGETQY
TRBJ1-2,TRBV7-9,ASSPQGDHGYT
TRBJ1-3,TRBV6-1,ATRVGAGNTIY
TRBJ1-4,TRBV19,ASAPGQLNEKLF
TRBJ2-3,TRBV9,ASSPFGRLPDTQY
TRBJ2-6,TRBV19,ASSRRSSGANVLT
TRBJ1-2,TRBV30,AWSRLRTYGYT
TRBJ2-3,TRBV7-2,ASSLGPGGSSDTQY
TRBJ1-2,TRBV7-2,ASSLVHSARGYT
TRBJ2-1,TRBV2,ASSANPTGSGGNEQF
TRBJ2-1,TRBV7-9,ASSLKLREGNEQF
TRBJ2-1,TRBV11-2,ASSLDPYNEQF
TRBJ2-2,TRBV29-1,SVDRNTGELF
TRBJ1-1,TRBV2,ASIPGWATEAF
TRBJ1-5,TRBV7-2,ASSLQGNQPQH
TRBJ1-2,TRBV11-1,ASSHYTLANYGYT
TRBJ2-1,TRBV7-3,ASSDLYAGGNNEQF